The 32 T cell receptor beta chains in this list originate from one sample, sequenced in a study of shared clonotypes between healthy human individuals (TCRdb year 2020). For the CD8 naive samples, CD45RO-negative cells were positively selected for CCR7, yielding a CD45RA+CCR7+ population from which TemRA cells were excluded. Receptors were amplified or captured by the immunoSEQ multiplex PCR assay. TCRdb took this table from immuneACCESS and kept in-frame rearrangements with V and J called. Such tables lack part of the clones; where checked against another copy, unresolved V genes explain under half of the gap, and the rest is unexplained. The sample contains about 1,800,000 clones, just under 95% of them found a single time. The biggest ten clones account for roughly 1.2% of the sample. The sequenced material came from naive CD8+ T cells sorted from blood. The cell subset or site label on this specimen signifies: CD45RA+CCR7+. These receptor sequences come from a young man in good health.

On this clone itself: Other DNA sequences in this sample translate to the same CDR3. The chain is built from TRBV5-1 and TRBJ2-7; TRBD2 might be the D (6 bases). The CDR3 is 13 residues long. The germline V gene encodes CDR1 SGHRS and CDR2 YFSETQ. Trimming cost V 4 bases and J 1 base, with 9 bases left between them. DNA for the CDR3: TGCGCCAGCAGCGGGACTTCATCCTACGAGCAGTACTTC. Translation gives CASSGTSSYEQYF.

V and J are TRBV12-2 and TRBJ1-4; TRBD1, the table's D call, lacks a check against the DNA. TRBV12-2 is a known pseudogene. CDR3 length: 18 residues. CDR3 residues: CASRLAKYRDRGNEKLFF. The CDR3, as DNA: TGTGCAAGTCGCTTAGCAAAATACCGGGACAGGGGAAATGAAAAACTGTTTTTT.

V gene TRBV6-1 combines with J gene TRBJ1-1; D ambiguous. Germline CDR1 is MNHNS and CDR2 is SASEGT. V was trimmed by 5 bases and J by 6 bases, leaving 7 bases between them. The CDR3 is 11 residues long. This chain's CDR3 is CASSLESEAFF. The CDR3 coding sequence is TGTGCCAGCAGTCTTGAATCTGAAGCTTTCTTT.

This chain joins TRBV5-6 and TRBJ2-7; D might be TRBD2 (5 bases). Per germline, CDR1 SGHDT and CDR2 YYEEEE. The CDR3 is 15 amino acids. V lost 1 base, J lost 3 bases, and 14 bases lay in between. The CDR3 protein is CASSLLRIGVYEQYF. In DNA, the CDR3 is TGTGCCAGCAGCTTGCTGAGAATCGGGGTCTACGAGCAGTACTTC.

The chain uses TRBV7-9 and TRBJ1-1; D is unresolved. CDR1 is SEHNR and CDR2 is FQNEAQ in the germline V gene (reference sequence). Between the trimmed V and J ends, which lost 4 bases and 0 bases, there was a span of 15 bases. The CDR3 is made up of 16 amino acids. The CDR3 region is CASSSSGGQLNTEAFF. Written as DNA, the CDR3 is TGTGCCAGCAGCTCTTCCGGAGGGCAGTTGAACACTGAAGCTTTCTTT. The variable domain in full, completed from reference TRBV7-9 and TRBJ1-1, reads DTGVSQNPRHKITKRGQNVTFRCDPISEHNRLYWYRQTLGQGPEFLTYFQNEAQLEKSRLLSDRFSAERPKGSFSTLEIQRTEQGDSAMYLCASSSSGGQLNTEAFFGQGTRLTVV.

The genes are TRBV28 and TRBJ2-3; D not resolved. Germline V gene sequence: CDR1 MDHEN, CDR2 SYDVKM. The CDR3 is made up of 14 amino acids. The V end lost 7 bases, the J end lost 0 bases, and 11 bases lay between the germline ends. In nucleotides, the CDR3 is TGTGCCAGCACCCAGGCAACTAGCACAGATACGCAGTATTTT. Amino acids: CASTQATSTDTQYF.

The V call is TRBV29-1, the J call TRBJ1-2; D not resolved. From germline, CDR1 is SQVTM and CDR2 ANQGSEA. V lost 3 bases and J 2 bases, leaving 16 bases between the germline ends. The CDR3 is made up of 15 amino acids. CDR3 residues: CSVDGRMDRNYGYTF. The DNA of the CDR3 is TGCAGCGTTGACGGGCGAATGGACCGAAACTATGGCTACACCTTC. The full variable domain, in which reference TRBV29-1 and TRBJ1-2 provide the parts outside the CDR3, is SAVISQKPSRDICQRGTSLTIQCQVDSQVTMMFWYRQQPGQSLTLIATANQGSEATYESGFVIDKFPISRPNLTFSTLTVSNMSPEDSSIYLCSVDGRMDRNYGYTFGSGTRLTVV.

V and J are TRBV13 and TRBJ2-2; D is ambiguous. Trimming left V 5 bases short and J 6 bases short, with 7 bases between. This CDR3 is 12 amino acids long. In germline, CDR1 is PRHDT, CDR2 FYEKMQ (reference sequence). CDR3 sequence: CASSPDPGELFF. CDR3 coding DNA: TGTGCCAGCAGCCCCGATCCCGGGGAGCTGTTTTTT.

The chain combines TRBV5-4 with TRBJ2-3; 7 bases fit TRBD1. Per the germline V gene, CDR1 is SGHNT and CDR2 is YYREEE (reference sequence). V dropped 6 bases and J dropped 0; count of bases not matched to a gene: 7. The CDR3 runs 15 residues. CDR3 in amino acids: CASNVGTASTDTQYF. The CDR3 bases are TGTGCCAGCAACGTGGGGACAGCTAGCACAGATACGCAGTATTTT. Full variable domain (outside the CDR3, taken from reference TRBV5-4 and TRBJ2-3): ETGVTQSPTHLIKTRGQQVTLRCSSQSGHNTVSWYQQALGQGPQFIFQYYREEENGRGNFPPRFSGLQFPNYSSELNVNALELDDSALYLCASNVGTASTDTQYFGPGTRLTVL.

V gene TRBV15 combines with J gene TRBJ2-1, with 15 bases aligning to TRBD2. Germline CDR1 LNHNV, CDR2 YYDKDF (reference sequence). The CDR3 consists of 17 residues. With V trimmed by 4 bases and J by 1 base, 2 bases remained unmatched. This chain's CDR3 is CATSKGLAGGSYNEQFF. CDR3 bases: TGTGCCACCAGCAAAGGACTAGCGGGGGGGTCCTACAATGAGCAGTTCTTC.

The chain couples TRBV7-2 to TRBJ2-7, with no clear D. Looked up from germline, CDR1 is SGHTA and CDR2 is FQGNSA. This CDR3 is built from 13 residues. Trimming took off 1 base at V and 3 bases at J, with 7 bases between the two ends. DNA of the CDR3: TGTGCCAGCAGCTTAGGACTGTACTACGAGCAGTACTTC. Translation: CASSLGLYYEQYF.

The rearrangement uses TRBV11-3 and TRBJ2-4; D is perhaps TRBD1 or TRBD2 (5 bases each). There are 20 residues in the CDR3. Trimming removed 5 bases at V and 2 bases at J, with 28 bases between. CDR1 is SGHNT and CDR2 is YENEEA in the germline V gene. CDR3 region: CASSPYLGRDDPCPKNIQYF. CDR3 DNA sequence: TGTGCCAGCAGCCCTTACTTGGGCAGGGACGATCCGTGCCCCAAAAACATTCAGTACTTC.

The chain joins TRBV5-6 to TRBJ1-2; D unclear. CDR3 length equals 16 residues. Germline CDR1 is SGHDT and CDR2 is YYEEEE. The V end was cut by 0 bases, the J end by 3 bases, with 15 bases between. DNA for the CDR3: TGTGCCAGCAGCTTGGGCATCGACTCCCATTACTATGGCTACACCTTC. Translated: CASSLGIDSHYYGYTF.

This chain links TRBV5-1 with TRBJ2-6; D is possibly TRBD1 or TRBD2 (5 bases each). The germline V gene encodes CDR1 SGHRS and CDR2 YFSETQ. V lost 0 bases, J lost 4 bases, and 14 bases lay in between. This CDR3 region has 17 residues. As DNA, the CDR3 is TGCGCCAGCAGCTTGGTTGTACTGGGGGTCGGGGCCAACGTCCTGACTTTC. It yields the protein CASSLVVLGVGANVLTF.

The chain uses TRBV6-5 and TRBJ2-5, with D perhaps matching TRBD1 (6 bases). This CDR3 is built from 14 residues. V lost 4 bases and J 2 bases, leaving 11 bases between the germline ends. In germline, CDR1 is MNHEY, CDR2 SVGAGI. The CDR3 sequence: CASSFERGQETQYF. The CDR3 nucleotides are TGTGCCAGCAGTTTTGAAAGGGGGCAAGAGACCCAGTACTTC.

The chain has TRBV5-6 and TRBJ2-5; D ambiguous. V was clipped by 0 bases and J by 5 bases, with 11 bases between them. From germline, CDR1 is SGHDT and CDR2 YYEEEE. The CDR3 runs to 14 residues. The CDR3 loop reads CASSLGPPVETQYF. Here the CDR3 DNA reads TGTGCCAGCAGCTTGGGACCCCCCGTTGAGACCCAGTACTTC.

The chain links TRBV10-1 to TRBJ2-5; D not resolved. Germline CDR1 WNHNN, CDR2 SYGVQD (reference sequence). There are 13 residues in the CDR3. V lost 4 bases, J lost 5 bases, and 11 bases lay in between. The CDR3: CASSAAAEETQYF. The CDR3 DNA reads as TGCGCCAGCAGTGCAGCCGCGGAGGAGACCCAGTACTTC.

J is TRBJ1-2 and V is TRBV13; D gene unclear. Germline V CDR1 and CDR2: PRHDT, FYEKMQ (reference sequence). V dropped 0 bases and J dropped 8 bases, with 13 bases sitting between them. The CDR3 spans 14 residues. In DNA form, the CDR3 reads TGTGCCAGCAGCTTAGGCCAGGAGGTGGGAGGCTACACCTTC. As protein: CASSLGQEVGGYTF.

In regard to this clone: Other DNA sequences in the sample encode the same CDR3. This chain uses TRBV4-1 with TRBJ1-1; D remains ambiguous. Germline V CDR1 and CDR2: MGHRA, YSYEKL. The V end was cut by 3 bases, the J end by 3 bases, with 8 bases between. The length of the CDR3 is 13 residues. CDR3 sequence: CASSQADYTEAFF. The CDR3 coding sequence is TGCGCCAGCAGCCAGGCGGACTACACTGAAGCTTTCTTT.

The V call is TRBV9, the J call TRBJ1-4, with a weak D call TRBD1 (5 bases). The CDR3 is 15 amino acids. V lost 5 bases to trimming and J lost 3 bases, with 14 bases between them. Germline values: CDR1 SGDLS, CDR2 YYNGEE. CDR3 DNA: TGTGCCAGCAGTGCGGGGGAGGCGTCTAATGAAAAACTGTTTTTT. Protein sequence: CASSAGEASNEKLFF.

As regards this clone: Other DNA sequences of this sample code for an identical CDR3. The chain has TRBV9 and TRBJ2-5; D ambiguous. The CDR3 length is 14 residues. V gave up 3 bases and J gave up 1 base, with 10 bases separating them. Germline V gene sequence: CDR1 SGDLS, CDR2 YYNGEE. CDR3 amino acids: CASSGSGIQETQYF. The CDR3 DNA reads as TGTGCCAGCAGCGGATCTGGGATCCAAGAGACCCAGTACTTC.

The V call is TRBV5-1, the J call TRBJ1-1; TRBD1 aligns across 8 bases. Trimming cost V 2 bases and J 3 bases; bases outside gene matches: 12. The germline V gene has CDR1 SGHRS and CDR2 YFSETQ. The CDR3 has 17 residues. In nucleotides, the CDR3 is TGCGCCAGCAGCTTTGGGACAGGAGAAGGTTTAGACACTGAAGCTTTCTTT. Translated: CASSFGTGEGLDTEAFF.

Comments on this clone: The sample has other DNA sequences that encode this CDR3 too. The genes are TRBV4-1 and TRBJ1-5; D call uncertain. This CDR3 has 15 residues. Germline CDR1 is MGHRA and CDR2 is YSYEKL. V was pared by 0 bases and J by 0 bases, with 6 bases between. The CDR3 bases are TGCGCCAGCAGCCAAGAAACAGATAGCAATCAGCCCCAGCATTTT. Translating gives CASSQETDSNQPQHF.

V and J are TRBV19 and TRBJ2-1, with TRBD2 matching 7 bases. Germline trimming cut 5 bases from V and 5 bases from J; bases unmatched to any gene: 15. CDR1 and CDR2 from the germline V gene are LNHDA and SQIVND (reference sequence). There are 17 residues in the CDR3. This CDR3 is CASSVSLLGRGDNEQFF. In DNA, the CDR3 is TGTGCCAGTAGTGTCTCCCTTCTAGGGAGGGGCGACAATGAGCAGTTCTTC.

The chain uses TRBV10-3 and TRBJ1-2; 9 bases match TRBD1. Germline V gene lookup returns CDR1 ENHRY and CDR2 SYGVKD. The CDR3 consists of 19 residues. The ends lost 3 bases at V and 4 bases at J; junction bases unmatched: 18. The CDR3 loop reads CAISDLSGQGSQTIYGYTF. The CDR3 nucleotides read TGTGCCATCAGTGATCTGTCGGGACAGGGCTCACAAACAATCTATGGCTACACCTTC.

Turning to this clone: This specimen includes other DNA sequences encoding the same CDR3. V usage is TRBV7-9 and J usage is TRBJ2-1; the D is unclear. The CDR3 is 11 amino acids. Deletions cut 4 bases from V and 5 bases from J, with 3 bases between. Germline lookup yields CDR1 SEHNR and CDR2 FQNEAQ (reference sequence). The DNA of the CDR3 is TGTGCCAGCAGCTCAAACAATGAGCAGTTCTTC. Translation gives CASSSNNEQFF.

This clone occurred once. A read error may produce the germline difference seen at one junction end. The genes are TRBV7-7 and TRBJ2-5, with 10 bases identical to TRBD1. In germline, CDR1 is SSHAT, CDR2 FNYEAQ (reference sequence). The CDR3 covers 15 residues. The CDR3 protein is CASSFGTGALETQYF. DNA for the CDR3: TGTGCTAGCAGCTTCGGGACAGGGGCCCTGGAGACCCAGTACTTC.

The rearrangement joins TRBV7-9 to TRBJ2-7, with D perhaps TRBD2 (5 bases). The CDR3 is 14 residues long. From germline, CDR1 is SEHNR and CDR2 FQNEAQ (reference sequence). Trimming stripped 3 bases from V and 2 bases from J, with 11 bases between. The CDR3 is CASSFKIGAYEQYF. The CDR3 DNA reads TGTGCCAGCAGCTTCAAGATCGGGGCCTACGAGCAGTACTTC. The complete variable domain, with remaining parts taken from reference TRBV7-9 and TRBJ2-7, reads DTGVSQNPRHKITKRGQNVTFRCDPISEHNRLYWYRQTLGQGPEFLTYFQNEAQLEKSRLLSDRFSAERPKGSFSTLEIQRTEQGDSAMYLCASSFKIGAYEQYFGPGTRLTVT.

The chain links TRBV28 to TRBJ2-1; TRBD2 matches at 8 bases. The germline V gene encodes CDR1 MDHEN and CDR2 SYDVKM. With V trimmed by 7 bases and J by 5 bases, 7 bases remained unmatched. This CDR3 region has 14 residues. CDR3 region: CASTLGGENNEQFF. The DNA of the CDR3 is TGTGCCAGCACCCTCGGGGGGGAAAACAATGAGCAGTTCTTC.

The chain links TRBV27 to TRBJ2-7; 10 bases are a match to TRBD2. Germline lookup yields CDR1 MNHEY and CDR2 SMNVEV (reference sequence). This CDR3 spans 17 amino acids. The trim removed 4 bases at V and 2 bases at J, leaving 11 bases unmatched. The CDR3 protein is CASSSLLAGTTPYEQYF. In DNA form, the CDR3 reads TGTGCCAGCAGTTCCCTACTAGCGGGGACCACCCCCTACGAGCAGTACTTC.

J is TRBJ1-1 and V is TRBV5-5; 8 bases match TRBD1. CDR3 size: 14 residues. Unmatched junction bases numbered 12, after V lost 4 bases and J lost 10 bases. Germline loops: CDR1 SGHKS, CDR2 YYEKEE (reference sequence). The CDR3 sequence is CASSAPGQGVGAFF. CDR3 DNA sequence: TGTGCCAGCAGCGCACCCGGACAGGGTGTGGGAGCTTTCTTT.

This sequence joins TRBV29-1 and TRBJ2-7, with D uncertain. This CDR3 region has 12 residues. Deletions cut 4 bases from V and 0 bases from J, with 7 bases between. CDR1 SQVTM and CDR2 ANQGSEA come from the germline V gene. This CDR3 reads CSVGGVSYEQYF. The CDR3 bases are TGCAGCGTTGGTGGAGTCTCCTACGAGCAGTACTTC.